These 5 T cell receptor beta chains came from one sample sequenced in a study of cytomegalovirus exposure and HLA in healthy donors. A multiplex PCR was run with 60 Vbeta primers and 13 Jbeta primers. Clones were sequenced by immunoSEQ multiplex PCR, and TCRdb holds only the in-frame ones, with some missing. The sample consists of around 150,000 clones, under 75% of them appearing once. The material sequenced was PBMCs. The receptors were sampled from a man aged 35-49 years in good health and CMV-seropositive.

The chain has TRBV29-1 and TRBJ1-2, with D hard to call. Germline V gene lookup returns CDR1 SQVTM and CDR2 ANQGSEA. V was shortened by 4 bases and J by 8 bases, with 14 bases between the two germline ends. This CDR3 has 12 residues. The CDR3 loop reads CSVVRGTLGYTF. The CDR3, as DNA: TGCAGCGTTGTCCGGGGTACTCTAGGCTACACCTTC.

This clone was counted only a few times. CDR3 sequence reads: CASNPEGETQYF. CDR3 in DNA: TGTGCCAGCAACCCTGAGGGAGAGACCCAGTACTTC. The chain recombines TRBV7-9 with TRBJ2-5; D might be TRBD2 (5 bases). V was shortened by 7 bases and J by 4 bases, with 10 bases between the two germline ends. Germline V lookup: CDR1 SEHNR, CDR2 FQNEAQ (reference sequence). This CDR3 contains 12 residues.

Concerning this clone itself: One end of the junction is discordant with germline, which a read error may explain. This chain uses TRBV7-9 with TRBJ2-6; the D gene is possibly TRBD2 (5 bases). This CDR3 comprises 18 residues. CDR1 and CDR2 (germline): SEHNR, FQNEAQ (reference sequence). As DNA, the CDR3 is TGTGCCGGCAGCCTCGGGGTGACGCGTTTATCTGGGGCCAACGTCCTGACTTTC. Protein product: CAGSLGVTRLSGANVLTF.

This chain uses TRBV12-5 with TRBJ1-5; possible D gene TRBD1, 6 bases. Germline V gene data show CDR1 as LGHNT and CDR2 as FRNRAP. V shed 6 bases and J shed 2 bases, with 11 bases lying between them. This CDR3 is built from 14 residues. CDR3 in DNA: TGTGCTAGTGGCCAGGGGTTCGGCAATCAGCCCCAGCATTTT. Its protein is CASGQGFGNQPQHF.

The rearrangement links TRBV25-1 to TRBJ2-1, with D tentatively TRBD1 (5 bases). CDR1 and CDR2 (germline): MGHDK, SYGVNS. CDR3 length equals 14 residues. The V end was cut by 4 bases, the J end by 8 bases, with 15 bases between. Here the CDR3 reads CASSGQGTSDEQFF. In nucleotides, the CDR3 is TGTGCCAGCAGTGGGCAGGGAACAAGCGATGAGCAGTTCTTC. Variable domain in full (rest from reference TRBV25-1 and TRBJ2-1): EADIYQTPRYLVIGTGKKITLECSQTMGHDKMYWYQQDPGMELHLIHYSYGVNSTEKGDLSSESTVSRIRTEHFPLTLESARPSHTSQYLCASSGQGTSDEQFFGPGTRLTVL.